These 5 T cell receptor beta chains originate from one sample sequenced in a study of cytomegalovirus exposure and HLA in healthy donors. In the PCR, 60 Vbeta and 13 Jbeta primers were used. The method was immunoSEQ multiplex PCR; TCRdb's version includes in-frame clones alone and lacks a portion of them. The sample lists 120,000 or so clones, over 75% occurring once. The sample was PBMCs. These receptors were collected from a man in his forties or fifties in good health and CMV-seronegative.

The chain couples TRBV19 to TRBJ2-7; the D gene is possibly TRBD2 (7 bases). CDR1 and CDR2 (germline): LNHDA, SQIVND (reference sequence). The CDR3 contains 16 residues. Deletions cut 1 base from V and 4 bases from J, with 17 bases between. The CDR3 region has the DNA TGTGCCAGTAGTATAGTCGGGGGGCCATCATTATACGAGCAGTACTTC. Amino acid sequence: CASSIVGGPSLYEQYF.

The chain employs TRBV10-3 and TRBJ2-2; D gene ambiguous. The CDR3 consists of 15 residues. Trimming removed 3 bases at V and 6 bases at J, with 14 bases between. CDR1 and CDR2 from the germline V gene are ENHRY and SYGVKD. The CDR3 DNA is TGTGCCATCAGTGATGCTAGGTCCTCCCCCGGGGAGCTGTTTTTT. Its protein is CAISDARSSPGELFF.

The chain joins TRBV4-3 to TRBJ2-7; 11 bases fit TRBD1. Germline loops: CDR1 LGHNA, CDR2 YSLEER. This CDR3 is 16 amino acids long. Germline trimming cut 0 bases from V and 6 bases from J; bases unmatched to any gene: 7. CDR3 in amino acids: CASSQEVRTGGREQYF. As DNA, the CDR3 is TGCGCCAGCAGCCAAGAAGTAAGGACAGGGGGCCGCGAGCAGTACTTC.

The CDR3 spells CASSSDRLGEQYF. The CDR3 DNA reads TGTGCCAGTAGTTCCGACAGGCTAGGCGAGCAGTACTTC. J is TRBJ2-7 and V is TRBV19; D may be TRBD1 (6 bases). Trimming removed 5 bases from V and 6 bases from J, with 14 bases in between. The CDR3 runs 13 residues. Germline V gene sequence: CDR1 LNHDA, CDR2 SQIVND (reference sequence).

The chain recombines TRBV5-1 with TRBJ2-3, with 7 bases matching TRBD2. V lost 4 bases, J lost 1 base, and 12 bases stayed unmatched. This CDR3 region has 17 residues. The germline gives CDR1 SGHRS, CDR2 YFSETQ. The CDR3 DNA sequence: TGCGCCAGCAGCGCGGAACCGGGGGGTTCGGGCACAGATACGCAGTATTTT. Protein sequence: CASSAEPGGSGTDTQYF. Full variable domain (outside the CDR3, taken from reference TRBV5-1 and TRBJ2-3): KAGVTQTPRYLIKTRGQQVTLSCSPISGHRSVSWYQQTPGQGLQFLFEYFSETQRNKGNFPGRFSGRQFSNSRSEMNVSTLELGDSALYLCASSAEPGGSGTDTQYFGPGTRLTVL.